The next 27 T cell receptor beta chains were all read from a single sample in a study of identical twins. MiXCR, run by TCRdb on the 5' RACE reads, gives a single entry per CDR3 protein. The table shows 400,000 to 550,000 distinct CDR3 sequences, with 22% occurring only once. These data were likewise used in another study, on T cells expressing NK-cell markers.

The sample comprised CD4+ T cells sorted from blood. All receptors derive from a woman aged 18-35 years in good health.

V gene TRBV20-1 combines with J gene TRBJ2-3, with 9 bases fitting TRBD2. The V gene's germline CDR1 is DFQATT and CDR2 SNEGSKA (reference sequence). Trimming took 6 bases from V and 2 from J; bases not matched to a gene: 9. The CDR3 length is 15 residues. The CDR3 loop reads CSANSGRYLTDTQYF. The DNA of the CDR3 is TGCAGTGCAAATAGCGGGAGATATCTCACAGATACGCAGTATTTT.

This clonotype was found many times. The chain carries TRBV29-1 and TRBJ1-4, with D possibly being TRBD1 (6 bases). The germline V and J ends were trimmed by 5 bases and 8 bases, with 12 bases remaining between them. The germline V gene encodes CDR1 SQVTM and CDR2 ANQGSEA. This CDR3 contains 12 residues. CDR3: CSVMDSQEKLFF. CDR3 nucleotide sequence: TGCAGCGTTATGGACAGCCAAGAAAAACTGTTTTTT.

This sequence joins TRBV5-1 and TRBJ2-5, with D possibly called TRBD1 or TRBD2 (5 bases each). The CDR3 consists of 15 residues. Germline V gene data show CDR1 as SGHRS and CDR2 as YFSETQ. Trimming cost V 4 bases and J 2 bases, with 15 bases left between them. The CDR3 bases are TGCGCCAGCAGCCCTGGGGGTTTCAGTCAAGAGACCCAGTACTTC. Residues: CASSPGGFSQETQYF.

In this sample, this clonotype turned up a few times. The CDR3 protein is CATSTGGFSSEQFF. The CDR3 bases are TGTGCCACCAGCACGGGAGGGTTTAGTAGTGAGCAGTTCTTC. The rearrangement joins TRBV15 to TRBJ2-1; 8 bases map to TRBD2. The V gene's germline CDR1 is LNHNV and CDR2 YYDKDF (reference sequence). The CDR3 spans 14 residues. V shed 4 bases, J shed 9 bases, and the junction held 8 bases outside the gene matches.

This clonotype was detected a few times. The V gene is TRBV20-1, the J gene TRBJ1-5; D uncertain. The CDR3 covers 13 residues. Looked up from germline, CDR1 is DFQATT and CDR2 is SNEGSKA (reference sequence). Trimming shortened V by 3 bases and J by 5 bases, and 11 bases separated the two germline ends. The CDR3 DNA reads as TGCAGTGCTAGGGGAGACTCGGATCAGCCCCAGCATTTT. Translated, it gives CSARGDSDQPQHF.

The CDR3 loop reads CSVPAPRQGTDTQYF. The CDR3 coding sequence is TGCAGCGTCCCCGCCCCCCGGCAGGGCACAGATACGCAGTATTTT. The chain uses TRBV29-1 and TRBJ2-3, with D unclear. The CDR3 consists of 15 residues. Trimming took off 6 bases at V and 1 base at J, with 17 bases between the two ends. Germline lookup yields CDR1 SQVTM and CDR2 ANQGSEA.

V gene TRBV20-1 combines with J gene TRBJ2-5; D is perhaps TRBD2 (6 bases). CDR3 length equals 14 residues. V lost 0 bases and J 5 bases, leaving 13 bases between the germline ends. The germline V gene has CDR1 DFQATT and CDR2 SNEGSKA (reference sequence). For the CDR3, the DNA is TGCAGTGCTAGAGATACGGGAGTGGGTGAGACCCAGTACTTC. Translated, it gives CSARDTGVGETQYF.

This clonotype was seen a handful of times. This chain uses TRBV29-1 with TRBJ1-2; no reliable D call. The V end was cut by 7 bases, the J end by 8 bases, with 17 bases between. Germline CDR1 SQVTM, CDR2 ANQGSEA. This CDR3 has 12 amino acids. CDR3 DNA sequence: TGCAGCGCTATGGCCCTGACTGGGGGCTACACCTTC. Its protein is CSAMALTGGYTF. The whole variable domain, remainder taken from reference TRBV29-1 and TRBJ1-2, is SAVISQKPSRDICQRGTSLTIQCQVDSQVTMMFWYRQQPGQSLTLIATANQGSEATYESGFVIDKFPISRPNLTFSTLTVSNMSPEDSSIYLCSAMALTGGYTFGSGTRLTVV.

The CDR3 nucleotides read TGTGCCAGCAGCGTGGCTGGACGAATACGGGAGGGCCGTGCCGAGCAGTACTTC. Residues: CASSVAGRIREGRAEQYF. V is TRBV9 and J is TRBJ2-7, with 8 positions matching TRBD2. The germline CDR1 and CDR2 sequences are SGDLS and YYNGEE. V gave up 2 bases and J gave up 6 bases; unmatched junction bases: 19. The CDR3 is 18 residues long.

The chain couples TRBV5-8 to TRBJ2-5, with D possibly matching TRBD2 (7 bases). Trimming removed 2 bases at V and 5 bases at J, with 19 bases between. Per germline, CDR1 SGHTS and CDR2 YDEGEE. CDR3 length: 16 amino acids. In nucleotides, the CDR3 is TGTGCCAGCAGCTTTTTGCTTGGGGGGGCAATGGAGACCCAGTACTTC. Amino acid sequence: CASSFLLGGAMETQYF.

This clonotype was observed a few times. The V gene is TRBV7-6, the J gene TRBJ1-5, with D unresolved. V was cut by 3 bases and J by 5 bases, with 8 bases left in between. CDR1 and CDR2 (germline): SGHVS, FNYEAQ. This CDR3 has 13 residues. The CDR3 loop reads CASSFSLDQPQHF. CDR3 nucleotide sequence: TGTGCCAGCAGCTTCTCCTTGGATCAGCCCCAGCATTTT.

The J gene is TRBJ1-5, the V gene TRBV19; D unresolved. This CDR3 spans 13 amino acids. Germline V lookup: CDR1 LNHDA, CDR2 SQIVND (reference sequence). The germline V and J ends were trimmed by 7 bases and 2 bases, with 9 bases remaining between them. CDR3 DNA sequence: TGTGCCAGTAAGACATCGGGCAATCAGCCCCAGCATTTT. It yields the protein CASKTSGNQPQHF.

The CDR3 sequence: CATSVGYNEQFF. The DNA of the CDR3 is TGTGCCACCAGCGTTGGGTACAATGAGCAGTTCTTC. The V gene is TRBV15, the J gene TRBJ2-1; no reliable D call. The CDR3 has 12 amino acids. Trimming stripped 5 bases from V and 4 bases from J, with 6 bases between. Per germline, CDR1 LNHNV and CDR2 YYDKDF (reference sequence).

This clonotype turned up a few times. V is TRBV20-1 and J is TRBJ2-7, with D hard to call. This CDR3 comprises 13 residues. Trimming removed 6 bases at V and 0 bases at J, with 12 bases between. Germline V gene lookup returns CDR1 DFQATT and CDR2 SNEGSKA (reference sequence). The CDR3 spells CSAIGGASYEQYF. The CDR3 DNA reads as TGCAGTGCCATTGGTGGCGCCTCCTACGAGCAGTACTTC.

This clonotype was seen a few times. The chain uses TRBV12-3 or TRBV12-4 and TRBJ2-2; weak D call: TRBD2 (5 bases). The V end was cut by 7 bases, the J end by 5 bases, with 17 bases between. The CDR3 runs to 15 residues. The CDR3 protein is CASNPRSPGTGELFF. CDR3 DNA sequence: TGTGCCAGCAATCCCAGGAGCCCGGGGACCGGGGAGCTGTTTTTT.

This clonotype was recorded only once. The genes are TRBV5-1 and TRBJ2-7, with D perhaps given as TRBD1 or TRBD2 (6 bases each). The CDR3 loop spans 14 amino acids. Trimming took 1 base from V and 4 from J, leaving 12 bases between them. CDR1 is SGHRS and CDR2 is YFSETQ in the germline V gene. The CDR3 nucleotides read TGCGCCAGCAGCTTGTGGCAGGGGAGGTACGAGCAGTACTTC. It specifies CASSLWQGRYEQYF.

The J gene is TRBJ2-3, the V gene TRBV20-1; 12 bases align to TRBD2. The J segment lost 6 bases and the V segment lost 0 bases, leaving 7 bases of the junction unmatched. The CDR3 extends over 16 amino acids. CDR1 is DFQATT and CDR2 is SNEGSKA in the germline V gene (reference sequence). The CDR3 DNA is TGCAGTGCTAGAGATCGGAGACTAGCGGGGGTGGATACGCAGTATTTT. Encoded protein: CSARDRRLAGVDTQYF.

The chain joins TRBV7-9 to TRBJ2-3, with 7 nucleotides matching TRBD2. CDR3 length equals 16 residues. Germline V gene sequence: CDR1 SEHNR, CDR2 FQNEAQ (reference sequence). With V trimmed by 5 bases and J by 0 bases, 8 bases remained unmatched. CDR3 sequence: CASSMTSGASTDTQYF. For the CDR3, the DNA is TGTGCCAGCAGCATGACCAGCGGGGCGAGCACAGATACGCAGTATTTT.

Points on this clonotype: Just one base apart from a much larger clone, this may be a read error. CDR3 loop: CATSDFNGSPYDQYF. As DNA, the CDR3 is TGTGCCACCAGTGATTTTAACGGGAGTCCCTACGACCAGTACTTC. The chain recombines TRBV24-1 with TRBJ2-7; possibly TRBD2 for D (6 bases). CDR3 length equals 15 residues. Looked up from germline, CDR1 is KGHDR and CDR2 is SFDVKD.

This clonotype was picked up a small number of times. This rearrangement joins TRBV5-5 to TRBJ2-2; D unclear. V lost 4 bases, J lost 3 bases, and 13 bases lay in between. The CDR3 totals 15 residues. Looked up from germline, CDR1 is SGHKS and CDR2 is YYEKEE (reference sequence). CDR3 bases: TGTGCCAGCAGCCACCTCAAGTCTTACACCGGGGAGCTGTTTTTT. It codes for CASSHLKSYTGELFF.

The rearrangement links TRBV4-3 to TRBJ2-6; D unclear. The CDR3 runs to 15 residues. Trimming took off 4 bases at V and 3 bases at J, with 10 bases between the two ends. Per germline, CDR1 LGHNA and CDR2 YSLEER. The CDR3 region is CASSRFGGGANVLTF. CDR3 DNA sequence: TGCGCCAGCAGCCGTTTCGGCGGTGGGGCCAACGTCCTGACTTTC.

The chain recombines TRBV28 with TRBJ2-2; the D gene is possibly TRBD2 (7 bases). V was cut by 7 bases and J by 2 bases, with 11 bases left in between. CDR3 length equals 14 residues. The V gene's germline CDR1 is MDHEN and CDR2 SYDVKM. The CDR3 DNA reads TGTGCCAGCAATGGGGGGGCAAACACCGGGGAGCTGTTTTTT. It is translated as CASNGGANTGELFF.

This clonotype has a single count. The V gene is TRBV20-1, the J gene TRBJ2-1; TRBD2 matches at 13 bases. The V segment lost 3 bases and the J segment 8 bases; nucleotides outside the gene matches: 10. Germline CDR1 reads DFQATT; CDR2 reads SNEGSKA (reference sequence). The CDR3 has 16 amino acids. The CDR3 loop is CSASPLRLAGGYEQFF. CDR3 DNA sequence: TGCAGTGCTAGCCCTCTTAGACTAGCGGGGGGATATGAGCAGTTCTTC.

In this sample, this clonotype turned up a few times. The V and J genes are TRBV10-3 and TRBJ2-1; 8 bases are a match to TRBD2. CDR3 size: 14 residues. Germline loops: CDR1 ENHRY, CDR2 SYGVKD. J was trimmed by 8 bases and V by 6 bases; bases with no gene match: 9. In DNA, the CDR3 is TGTGCCATCAGGCCGGGACGGGAGGGTGATGAGCAGTTCTTC. Translation gives CAIRPGREGDEQFF.

The V call is TRBV5-5, the J call TRBJ1-5; no clear D gene. This CDR3 contains 13 residues. Trimming left V 1 base short and J 7 bases short, with 9 bases between. Germline CDR1 reads SGHKS; CDR2 reads YYEKEE (reference sequence). The CDR3 sequence: CASSLLGEQPQHF. The CDR3 coding sequence is TGTGCCAGCAGCTTGCTGGGTGAACAGCCCCAGCATTTT.

The V gene is TRBV5-1, the J gene TRBJ2-2; the D gene is possibly TRBD1 (6 bases). V lost 2 bases to trimming and J lost 0 bases, with 8 bases between them. Germline CDR1 is SGHRS and CDR2 is YFSETQ. The CDR3 has 15 residues. The CDR3 nucleotides are TGCGCCAGCAGCTTTGGGGACACGAACACCGGGGAGCTGTTTTTT. The encoded protein is CASSFGDTNTGELFF.

The rearrangement links TRBV7-9 to TRBJ1-1; unclear D gene. In germline, CDR1 is SEHNR, CDR2 FQNEAQ (reference sequence). V lost 5 bases and J lost 6, with 19 bases in between. The CDR3 spans 15 residues. The CDR3 nucleotides read TGTGCCAGCAGCCCTCCAGGCAGGCCATATTCTGAAGCTTTCTTT. Translating it yields CASSPPGRPYSEAFF.